One and the same sample provided the 22 T cell receptor beta chains below, sequenced in a study of immune evolution from preneoplasia to lung adenocarcinoma. Some clones are missing from TCRdb's copy, which holds only in-frame ones; the method was immunoSEQ multiplex PCR. The profile covers about 4,900 clones, with around 80% appearing a single time and around 8.3% taken by the ten largest. What was sequenced was FFPE lung adenocarcinoma in situ tissue. The origin of the receptors is an older person with lung adenocarcinoma.

The chain couples TRBV18 to TRBJ2-5, with D possibly TRBD1 on 5 matching bases. Trimming took 3 bases from V and 1 from J, leaving 6 bases between them. The CDR3 extends over 13 amino acids. Germline loops: CDR1 KGHSH, CDR2 LQKENI. As DNA, the CDR3 is TGTGCCAGCTCACCCGACAGCCAAGAGACCCAGTACTTC. Translated, it gives CASSPDSQETQYF. The whole variable domain, filled in from reference TRBV18 and TRBJ2-5, reads NAGVMQNPRHLVRRRGQEARLRCSPMKGHSHVYWYRQLPEEGLKFMVYLQKENIIDESGMPKERFSAEFPKEGPSILRIQQVVRGDSAAYFCASSPDSQETQYFGPGTRLLVL.

The chain recombines TRBV11-2 with TRBJ2-7; D is perhaps TRBD1 (6 bases). V lost 3 bases and J 6 bases, leaving 15 bases between the germline ends. Germline CDR1 and CDR2: SGHAT and FQNNGV. The CDR3 length is 14 residues. The CDR3 DNA reads TGTGCCAGCAGCTTCCATCAGGGGCCCCCCGAGCAGTACTTC. Residues: CASSFHQGPPEQYF.

The V call is TRBV7-8, the J call TRBJ1-1, with TRBD1 as a possible D gene (6 bases). Trimming shortened V by 0 bases and J by 6 bases, and 17 bases separated the two germline ends. Germline-derived CDR1 and CDR2 are SGHVS and FQNEAQ. The CDR3 consists of 16 residues. The CDR3 protein is CASSLAEFDRRAEAFF. The CDR3 DNA sequence: TGTGCCAGCAGCTTAGCGGAATTCGACAGGCGCGCTGAAGCTTTCTTT.

The CDR3 loop is CASSSWTVTDTQYF. The DNA of the CDR3 is TGTGCCAGCAGCTCCTGGACAGTGACAGATACGCAGTATTTT. The chain couples TRBV7-9 to TRBJ2-3, with TRBD1 as a possible D gene (6 bases). CDR3 size: 14 residues. CDR1 and CDR2 (germline): SEHNR, FQNEAQ (reference sequence). V was pared by 4 bases and J by 3 bases, with 11 bases between.

The chain couples TRBV6-1 to TRBJ1-6; D is unresolved. This CDR3 contains 15 residues. Germline V gene data show CDR1 as MNHNS and CDR2 as SASEGT. The V and J ends lost 3 bases and 0 bases respectively, with 6 bases between them. CDR3 sequence reads: CASSDESSYNSPLHF. For the CDR3, the DNA is TGTGCCAGCAGTGATGAGAGCTCCTATAATTCACCCCTCCACTTT.

V usage is TRBV7-3 and J usage is TRBJ2-2; unclear D gene. Per germline, CDR1 SGHTA and CDR2 FQGTGA. With 2 bases removed from V and 3 bases from J, the gap between germline ends came to 7 bases. This CDR3 contains 14 residues. In DNA, the CDR3 is TGTGCCAGCAGCTTATTGGCGGACACCGGGGAGCTGTTTTTT. Encoded protein: CASSLLADTGELFF.

This rearrangement joins TRBV7-9 to TRBJ2-3, with D tentatively TRBD1 or TRBD2 (6 bases each). Germline V gene sequence: CDR1 SEHNR, CDR2 FQNEAQ (reference sequence). The V gene lost 7 bases and the J gene lost 3 bases, with 17 bases spanning the gap. The CDR3 contains 15 residues. This chain's CDR3 is CASTLRGAETDTQYF. For the CDR3, the DNA is TGTGCCAGCACCCTAAGGGGGGCGGAGACAGATACGCAGTATTTT.

This chain links TRBV5-1 with TRBJ1-1; unclear D gene. Trimming removed 0 bases from V and 0 bases from J, with 3 bases in between. The CDR3 has 13 amino acids. In germline, CDR1 is SGHRS, CDR2 YFSETQ. The CDR3: CASSLDMNTEAFF. CDR3 coding DNA: TGCGCCAGCAGCTTGGATATGAACACTGAAGCTTTCTTT.

The chain combines TRBV7-3 with TRBJ2-2; 12 bases agree with TRBD2. Germline loops: CDR1 SGHTA, CDR2 FQGTGA. The CDR3 runs 16 residues. V lost 5 bases and J lost 1; bases outside the gene matches: 2. The CDR3 nucleotides read TGTGCCAGCAGCAAGACTAGCGGGGGGAACACCGGGGAGCTGTTTTTT. Translation gives CASSKTSGGNTGELFF.

The chain recombines TRBV6-1 with TRBJ1-6; D perhaps matches TRBD1 (6 bases). V was cut by 1 base and J by 2 bases, with 9 bases left in between. Germline-derived CDR1 and CDR2 are MNHNS and SASEGT. CDR3 size: 16 residues. The CDR3 DNA is TGTGCCAGCAGTGAAGACAGGGTGCCCTATAATTCACCCCTCCACTTT. It is translated as CASSEDRVPYNSPLHF.

V usage is TRBV5-1 and J usage is TRBJ1-2, with 7 bases aligning to TRBD1. V lost 6 bases, J lost 4 bases, and 15 bases stayed unmatched. CDR1 is SGHRS, CDR2 YFSETQ, per germline. The CDR3 extends over 16 amino acids. The CDR3 DNA is TGCGCCAGCACCTTCAGGACAGGCGCTAAGGTCTATGGCTACACCTTC. It encodes CASTFRTGAKVYGYTF.

The V call is TRBV14, the J call TRBJ1-2, with TRBD1 identical over 9 bases. After removal of 2 bases from V and 8 bases from J, the junction contained 12 bases not matched to a gene. The CDR3 covers 16 residues. From germline, CDR1 is SGHDN and CDR2 FVKESK. CDR3 DNA sequence: TGTGCCAGCAGCCAAAACAGGGGGCGCCCCGACGGAGGCTACACCTTC. Residues: CASSQNRGRPDGGYTF. The full variable domain, with the rest looked up from reference TRBV14 and TRBJ1-2, is EAGVTQFPSHSVIEKGQTVTLRCDPISGHDNLYWYRRVMGKEIKFLLHFVKESKQDESGMPNNRFLAERTGGTYSTLKVQPAELEDSGVYFCASSQNRGRPDGGYTFGSGTRLTVV.

V usage is TRBV6-1 and J usage is TRBJ2-7, with 14 bases identical to TRBD2. Germline values: CDR1 MNHNS, CDR2 SASEGT. The V and J ends lost 4 bases and 1 base, in that order; junction bases with no gene match: 6. The CDR3 is 17 residues long. In DNA, the CDR3 is TGTGCCAGCAGTGTGACTAGCGGGGGGGCCGGATCCTACGAGCAGTACTTC. It yields the protein CASSVTSGGAGSYEQYF.

The rearrangement joins TRBV19 to TRBJ2-7; TRBD2 aligns across 9 bases. After removal of 1 base from V and 3 bases from J, the junction contained 4 bases not matched to a gene. The V gene's germline CDR1 is LNHDA and CDR2 SQIVND (reference sequence). There are 15 residues in the CDR3. The CDR3 loop is CASSIGGSGGYEQYF. CDR3 nucleotides: TGTGCCAGTAGTATAGGTGGTAGCGGGGGCTACGAGCAGTACTTC.

The chain employs TRBV30 and TRBJ2-1; 10 bases line up with TRBD2. The CDR3 covers 14 residues. Germline CDR1 and CDR2: GTSNPN and SVGIG (reference sequence). V lost 5 bases, J lost 12 bases, and 13 bases stayed unmatched. The CDR3 DNA is TGTGCCTGGGAACAGGGTAGCGGGAGGTACGGGCAGTTCTTC. Translated, it gives CAWEQGSGRYGQFF.

This chain links TRBV27 with TRBJ2-3; 8 nucleotides agree with TRBD2. The germline V gene encodes CDR1 MNHEY and CDR2 SMNVEV (reference sequence). The trim removed 7 bases at V and 0 bases at J, leaving 3 bases unmatched. The CDR3 has 14 amino acids. The CDR3 loop is CASIGGGSTDTQYF. The CDR3 region has the DNA TGTGCCAGCATCGGGGGGGGTAGCACAGATACGCAGTATTTT.

V gene TRBV2 combines with J gene TRBJ1-2; 8 positions agree with TRBD1. Trimming took 6 bases from V and 6 from J; bases not matched to a gene: 12. This CDR3 has 15 amino acids. From germline, CDR1 is SNHLY and CDR2 FYNNEI. CDR3 protein: CASRGDSGTGHGYTF. CDR3 DNA sequence: TGTGCCAGCAGGGGCGACAGCGGGACAGGTCATGGCTACACCTTC. The complete variable domain, with remaining parts taken from reference TRBV2 and TRBJ1-2, reads EPEVTQTPSHQVTQMGQEVILRCVPISNHLYFYWYRQILGQKVEFLVSFYNNEISEKSEIFDDQFSVERPDGSNFTLKIRSTKLEDSAMYFCASRGDSGTGHGYTFGSGTRLTVV.

V is TRBV28 and J is TRBJ1-2, with D maybe TRBD1 (5 bases). CDR3 length equals 15 residues. V lost 5 bases to trimming and J lost 2 bases, with 15 bases between them. CDR1 and CDR2 (germline): MDHEN, SYDVKM. CDR3 sequence reads: CASSARGDLNYGYTF. Written as DNA, the CDR3 is TGTGCCAGCAGTGCCCGTGGGGACCTAAACTATGGCTACACCTTC.

The chain is built from TRBV6-6 and TRBJ2-7, with 9 bases aligning to TRBD1. The CDR3 contains 14 residues. V shed 5 bases, J shed 7 bases, and the junction held 9 bases outside the gene matches. Germline V lookup: CDR1 MNHNY, CDR2 SVGAGI (reference sequence). Here the CDR3 reads CASSRGTGFREQYF. The CDR3 DNA follows: TGTGCCAGCAGTCGGGGGACAGGGTTTAGGGAGCAGTACTTC.

V and J are TRBV6-5 and TRBJ1-2, with 8 bases lining up with TRBD1. The V gene end was trimmed by 6 bases and the J gene end by 4 bases; junction bases not matched to a gene: 4. Germline V gives CDR1 MNHEY, CDR2 SVGAGI. The CDR3 spans 13 residues. The CDR3 region has the DNA TGTGCCAGCAGCCCCGGGACAGGCTATGGCTACACCTTC. As protein: CASSPGTGYGYTF.

The chain's CDR3 is CASSWGGELFF. The DNA of the CDR3 is TGCGCCAGCAGCTGGGGCGGGGAGCTGTTTTTT. V is TRBV5-1 and J is TRBJ2-2; D gene uncertain. The CDR3 length is 11 residues. V lost 3 bases and J lost 7, with 4 bases in between. Germline CDR1 and CDR2: SGHRS and YFSETQ.

The J gene is TRBJ1-4, the V gene TRBV2; no reliable D call. There are 14 residues in the CDR3. Trimming shortened V by 2 bases and J by 3 bases, and 7 bases separated the two germline ends. Germline V lookup: CDR1 SNHLY, CDR2 FYNNEI. In DNA form, the CDR3 reads TGTGCCAGCAGTGAACGAAGGGCTAATGAAAAACTGTTTTTT. This codes for CASSERRANEKLFF.